This T cell receptor (beta chain) originates from a study of PD-L1 blockade in urothelial cancer. Regarding time point: pretreatment peripheral blood. This CDR3 has 15 residues. V lost 5 bases and J lost 1, with 14 bases in between. Germline V gene lookup returns CDR1 SNHLY and CDR2 FYNNEI. Assay: immunoSEQ multiplex PCR; the TCRdb copy retains only in-frame clones and omits some. The data contain over 75,000 clones, about 85% of them singletons. The receptor was derived from a man aged 60-69 years with urothelial cancer. The J gene is TRBJ2-5, the V gene TRBV2; the D gene is possibly TRBD2 (6 bases). The sequencing here drew on PBMCs, taken around atezolizumab (anti-PD-L1) treatment. CDR3 sequence: CASSFSRGPQETQYF. CDR3 DNA sequence: TGTGCCAGCAGTTTCTCGCGGGGCCCCCAAGAGACCCAGTACTTC.